This T cell receptor beta chain was observed in a study of CD8 T cells in Susac syndrome. Germline assignment: CDR1 LNHDA and CDR2 SQIVND (reference sequence). This CDR3 is 13 amino acids long. V dropped 5 bases and J dropped 5 bases, with 11 bases sitting between them. The authors reverse transcribed roughly 0.5 to 1 ug RNA with random hexamers. TCRdb recomputed calls from the immunoSEQ multiplex PCR reads with MiXCR, one row per CDR3 protein. The sample records about 140,000 distinct CDR3 sequences, roughly 94% being singletons. The receptor was derived from a human donor in good health. Specimen: CD4+ T cells from PBMCs. This chain joins TRBV19 and TRBJ2-3, with a tentative D call TRBD2 (6 bases). Written as DNA, the CDR3 is TGTGCCAGTAGTTCCCAAGCGGGAGATACGCAGTATTTT. It is translated as CASSSQAGDTQYF.